The 14 T cell receptor beta chains in this list originate from one sample, sequenced in a study of control samples from healthy donors and cancer patients. The assay was immunoSEQ multiplex PCR, and TCRdb's table has in-frame clones only and misses some. This sample carries around 53,000 clones, roughly 87% of them seen once, and the ten largest clones take around 15%. Input material: PBMCs. These receptors came from a man aged 55 to 70 with head and neck cancer.

The V gene is TRBV6-2 or TRBV6-3, the J gene TRBJ1-1, with D possibly TRBD1 on 6 matching bases. The CDR3 totals 15 residues. The germline V gene encodes CDR1 MNHEY and CDR2 SVGEGT. Trimming cost V 6 bases and J 5 bases, with 19 bases left between them. The CDR3: CASSPYRQERTEAFF. The CDR3, as DNA: TGTGCCAGCAGCCCGTACCGACAGGAAAGGACTGAAGCTTTCTTT.

The chain is built from TRBV4-3 and TRBJ2-1, with 8 bases identical to TRBD2. Germline assignment: CDR1 LGHNA and CDR2 YSLEER. The J segment lost 4 bases and the V segment lost 2 bases, leaving 4 bases of the junction unmatched. The CDR3 is made up of 15 amino acids. The CDR3 here is CASSQSGSVYNEQFF. The CDR3 DNA reads as TGCGCCAGCAGCCAAAGCGGGAGCGTATACAATGAGCAGTTCTTC.

This clone was seen only a few times. This chain uses TRBV7-8 with TRBJ2-5; D gene uncertain. The germline gives CDR1 SGHVS, CDR2 FQNEAQ. This CDR3 contains 13 residues. Trimming stripped 1 base from V and 0 bases from J, with 3 bases between. CDR3 in amino acids: CASSLGDQETQYF. CDR3 in DNA: TGTGCCAGCAGCTTAGGAGACCAAGAGACCCAGTACTTC.

The rearrangement joins TRBV27 to TRBJ2-1; perhaps TRBD2 as D (7 bases). The CDR3 extends over 13 amino acids. The germline CDR1 and CDR2 sequences are MNHEY and SMNVEV (reference sequence). The V end lost 3 bases, the J end lost 8 bases, and 11 bases lay between the germline ends. CDR3 sequence (DNA): TGTGCCAGCAGTTTTAGGGGGAGGGATGAGCAGTTCTTC. Its protein product is CASSFRGRDEQFF.

There are a few counts of this clone. The chain combines TRBV6-5 with TRBJ1-5; D is perhaps TRBD1 (5 bases). From germline, CDR1 is MNHEY and CDR2 SVGAGI. V gave up 4 bases and J gave up 1 base, with 11 bases separating them. This CDR3 comprises 15 residues. CDR3 DNA sequence: TGTGCCAGCAGTTCTACAAGGGGAAGCAATCAGCCCCAGCATTTT. Protein: CASSSTRGSNQPQHF.

The chain combines TRBV2 with TRBJ1-1, with D unresolved. Germline CDR1 SNHLY, CDR2 FYNNEI. V was trimmed by 0 bases and J by 5 bases, leaving 16 bases between them. This CDR3 has 16 amino acids. The CDR3 coding sequence is TGTGCCAGCAGTGAAGCGCTCATTTACCCTGGTACTGAAGCTTTCTTT. It is translated as CASSEALIYPGTEAFF.

This chain links TRBV29-1 with TRBJ2-7; 11 bases line up with TRBD1. J was trimmed by 7 bases and V by 4 bases; bases with no gene match: 12. Germline values: CDR1 SQVTM, CDR2 ANQGSEA. This CDR3 contains 15 residues. The CDR3, as DNA: TGCAGCGTTGCCAAGGACAGGGGGCGAGCGGGAGAGCAGTACTTC. Residues: CSVAKDRGRAGEQYF.

V gene TRBV9 combines with J gene TRBJ2-5, with TRBD2 matching 12 bases. Looked up from germline, CDR1 is SGDLS and CDR2 is YYNGEE. The length of the CDR3 is 16 residues. Germline trimming cut 4 bases from V and 5 bases from J; bases unmatched to any gene: 9. CDR3 residues: CASSSSSGRASETQYF. DNA of the CDR3: TGTGCCAGCAGCTCTTCTAGCGGGAGGGCCAGTGAGACCCAGTACTTC.

The chain combines TRBV11-2 with TRBJ1-3; D perhaps matches TRBD1 (6 bases). This CDR3 contains 15 residues. V was clipped by 4 bases and J by 0 bases, with 10 bases between them. Germline V gene sequence: CDR1 SGHAT, CDR2 FQNNGV. The CDR3 DNA reads as TGTGCCAGCAGCTCCACAGGGAACTCTGGAAACACCATATATTTT. Translation: CASSSTGNSGNTIYF.

The chain employs TRBV5-1 and TRBJ1-4; TRBD1 aligns across 8 bases. The CDR3 length is 13 residues. The junction had 3 bases not matched to a gene; V was cut back by 5 bases and J by 6 bases. CDR1 SGHRS and CDR2 YFSETQ come from the germline V gene. CDR3 nucleotides: TGCGCCAGCAGTCCACAGGGGGATGAAAAACTGTTTTTT. Amino acid sequence: CASSPQGDEKLFF.

The gene calls are TRBV7-8 and TRBJ2-3; weak D call: TRBD1 (5 bases). Looked up from germline, CDR1 is SGHVS and CDR2 is FQNEAQ. This CDR3 contains 16 residues. V gave up 4 bases and J gave up 3 bases, with 17 bases separating them. CDR3 in DNA: TGTGCCAGCAGCTCCTTCTCTAGTAAGGGGACAGATACGCAGTATTTT. Its translation is CASSSFSSKGTDTQYF. The full variable domain, completed using reference TRBV7-8 and TRBJ2-3, is GAGVSQSPRYKVAKRGQDVALRCDPISGHVSLFWYQQALGQGPEFLTYFQNEAQLDKSGLPSDRFFAERPEGSVSTLKIQRTQQEDSAVYLCASSSFSSKGTDTQYFGPGTRLTVL.

The rearrangement joins TRBV18 to TRBJ1-2; a weak D match, TRBD1 (5 bases). CDR1 is KGHSH and CDR2 is LQKENI in the germline V gene. V lost 8 bases and J 4 bases, leaving 20 bases between the germline ends. The CDR3 runs 15 residues. CDR3 loop: CASQPAAGSSYGYTF. The CDR3 region has the DNA TGTGCCAGCCAACCAGCGGCAGGGTCAAGCTATGGCTACACCTTC. Full variable domain (outside the CDR3, taken from reference TRBV18 and TRBJ1-2): NAGVMQNPRHLVRRRGQEARLRCSPMKGHSHVYWYRQLPEEGLKFMVYLQKENIIDESGMPKERFSAEFPKEGPSILRIQQVVRGDSAAYFCASQPAAGSSYGYTFGSGTRLTVV.

V and J are TRBV4-2 and TRBJ1-4, with 10 bases matching TRBD1. This CDR3 is 15 amino acids long. V was clipped by 5 bases and J by 8 bases; unmatched bases: 8. Per the germline V gene, CDR1 is LGHNA and CDR2 is YNFKEQ. In DNA form, the CDR3 reads TGTGCCAGCAGCACGACAGGGGGCGCAGGAGAAAAACTGTTTTTT. Protein: CASSTTGGAGEKLFF.

The genes are TRBV5-6 and TRBJ2-1, with 11 positions matching TRBD1. The ends lost 4 bases at V and 5 bases at J; junction bases unmatched: 5. CDR1 is SGHDT and CDR2 is YYEEEE in the germline V gene. This CDR3 spans 15 amino acids. The CDR3 nucleotides are TGTGCCAGCAGCAGGGACAGGGGGGGAAACAATGAGCAGTTCTTC. Translating it yields CASSRDRGGNNEQFF.